Described below is a single T cell receptor beta chain sequence and its context. The antigen is undetermined. The entirety of the isolated RNA underwent reverse transcription, so expressed TCRB transcripts were sequenced. The assay was immunoSEQ multiplex PCR, and TCRdb's table has in-frame clones only and misses some. The sample contains around 500,000 clones, 10% to 12% of which appear only once. This entry is derived from a study of beta chain features in type 1 diabetes. Every participating donor gave one draw, a heparinised blood sample averaging approximately 120 mL. General study findings and limits: Highly expressing activated T cells could be over-counted with a cDNA template.

The receptor was derived from a woman younger than 30 in good health. Sequencing was carried out using naive CD4+ T cells from blood.

CDR3 sequence (DNA): TGTGCCAGCAGCCCAGGACTAGCGGGAGCCCAAGAGACCCAGTACTTC. This codes for CASSPGLAGAQETQYF. The gene calls are TRBV5-4 and TRBJ2-5, with 13 bases fitting TRBD2. With V trimmed by 4 bases and J by 1 base, 4 bases remained unmatched. CDR3 size: 16 residues. Germline V lookup: CDR1 SGHNT, CDR2 YYREEE (reference sequence).